This TCR beta chain came from a study of blood T cell repertoires in COVID-19. Study-level background: T cells, B-cell-depleted T cells, or PBMCs provided the cDNA or gDNA that served as material.

This table comes from immunoSEQ multiplex PCR, and its TCRdb copy is limited to in-frame clones, with some not included. The table lists about 150,000 clones, 65% to 85% of them singletons. This CDR3 is built from 16 residues. V was clipped by 2 bases and J by 2 bases; unmatched bases: 6. Germline values: CDR1 SGHTA, CDR2 FQGTGA. The gene calls are TRBV7-3 and TRBJ1-3, with 7 positions matching TRBD1. Input material: peripheral blood. The sequence came from a man aged 50 to 59 with active or convalescent COVID-19. The CDR3 loop is CASSLWAGGTGNTIYF. The CDR3 DNA reads TGTGCCAGCAGCTTATGGGCAGGGGGAACTGGAAACACCATATATTTT.